The clone carrying this T cell receptor (beta chain) was counted ten times or more. These data come from a study of T cells in Graves' hyperthyroidism and ophthalmopathy. Background on the study: Blood was drawn when the patient was first diagnosed and still untreated.

Researchers took RNA transcripts and amplified the TCR beta CDR3 regions from them. When the TCR CDR3 underwent first-round RT-PCR, the HTBI primer set was used. TCRdb reprocessed the multiplex PCR reads via MiXCR and lists one record per CDR3 protein. In the table there are some 580,000 distinct CDR3 sequences, roughly 16% of which are singletons. Active moderate-to-severe ophthalmopathy, Clinical Activity Score at least 3, NOSPECS at least 4, under 3 months' duration. The PBMCs were taken from around 10 ml of fresh peripheral blood. The clonotype was recovered from a middle-aged woman with Graves' ophthalmopathy. Sequenced: blood.

The CDR3 reads CASSPRTGGAAEGYTF. DNA for the CDR3: TGTGCCAGCAGTCCCCGTACAGGGGGCGCAGCGGAAGGCTACACCTTC. V gene TRBV12-3 or TRBV12-4 combines with J gene TRBJ1-2; 9 nucleotides line up with TRBD1. CDR3 length: 16 residues. The V segment lost 5 bases and the J segment 8 bases; nucleotides outside the gene matches: 15.